The next 28 T cell receptor beta chains were all read from a single sample in a study of low-dose radiotherapy and immunotherapy resistance in tumors. Noted time point: after trial treatment. Treatment here: LDRT plus nivolumab, ipilimumab, low-dose cyclophosphamide and aspirin (RACIN trial). Covering alpha and beta chains, TRAV- and TRBV-specific primers were used for the first-strand cDNA. TCRs underwent 20 PCR cycles of amplification with a constant-region primer and V-primer adapter. TCRdb itself ran the reads through MiXCR, one entry per CDR3 protein. Of under 40,000 distinct CDR3 sequences listed, about 53% were seen once; the top ten hold 5.7%. This specimen consisted of PBMCs, obtained after low-dose radiotherapy plus immunotherapy. The source of these receptors is a male donor with gallbladder cancer.

This chain connects TRBV5-1 to TRBJ2-2, with 8 bases matching TRBD1. The CDR3 runs 15 residues. The trim removed 4 bases at V and 3 bases at J, leaving 5 bases unmatched. The germline V gene encodes CDR1 SGHRS and CDR2 YFSETQ. The CDR3 region is CASSTRQGYTGELFF. The CDR3 region has the DNA TGCGCCAGCAGCACTAGACAGGGGTACACCGGGGAGCTGTTTTTT. Variable domain in full (rest from reference TRBV5-1 and TRBJ2-2): KAGVTQTPRYLIKTRGQQVTLSCSPISGHRSVSWYQQTPGQGLQFLFEYFSETQRNKGNFPGRFSGRQFSNSRSEMNVSTLELGDSALYLCASSTRQGYTGELFFGEGSRLTVL.

The V call is TRBV3-1, the J call TRBJ1-2, with 10 nucleotides matching TRBD1. The V segment lost 3 bases and the J segment 4 bases; nucleotides outside the gene matches: 8. This CDR3 has 16 amino acids. Per germline, CDR1 LGHDT and CDR2 YNNKEL (reference sequence). The CDR3 reads CASSQNAGTGVYGYTF. The CDR3 coding sequence is TGTGCCAGCAGCCAGAACGCCGGGACAGGGGTCTATGGCTACACCTTC.

This chain links TRBV6-7 with TRBJ2-1; D may be TRBD2 (6 bases). TRBV6-7 is reported as an ORF; its role is uncertain. The CDR3 runs to 17 residues. V lost 9 bases, J lost 0 bases, and 21 bases lay in between. DNA of the CDR3: TGTGCCAGGAATTTACCGGGGACTTACAGCTCCTACAATGAGCAGTTCTTC. It encodes CARNLPGTYSSYNEQFF.

To note about this clonotype: A far larger clone is one nucleotide away, so this likely arose from a read error. The chain uses TRBV9 and TRBJ2-1, with 8 bases lining up with TRBD2. The CDR3 spans 16 residues. V dropped 0 bases and J dropped 10; count of bases not matched to a gene: 12. Germline loops: CDR1 SGDLS, CDR2 YYNGEE. The CDR3 DNA sequence: TGTGCCAGCAGCGTAGCGGGGACTAGAGCCACCTACGAGCAGTTCTTC. Its protein product is CASSVAGTRATYEQFF.

The table lists this clonotype with a count of one. The chain joins TRBV15 to TRBJ2-3; no firm D call. Germline V gene lookup returns CDR1 LNHNV and CDR2 YYDKDF (reference sequence). The CDR3 is 14 amino acids. V was pared by 0 bases and J by 4 bases, with 8 bases between. This CDR3 reads CATSRDQASDTQYF. The CDR3 nucleotides are TGTGCCACCAGCAGAGATCAGGCTTCAGATACGCAGTATTTT.

This clonotype came up a few times. The chain carries TRBV7-2 and TRBJ2-7; D is ambiguous. Between the trimmed V and J ends, which lost 5 bases and 5 bases, there was a span of 13 bases. The CDR3 has 13 amino acids. Germline V CDR1 and CDR2: SGHTA, FQGNSA. This chain's CDR3 is CASSSLGRNEQYF. CDR3 nucleotide sequence: TGTGCCAGCAGCAGCTTAGGACGTAACGAGCAGTACTTC.

By sample share, this clonotype is medium-sized (0.01 to 0.1%). The V call is TRBV7-2, the J call TRBJ2-2; tentative D call: TRBD2 (6 bases). In germline, CDR1 is SGHTA, CDR2 FQGNSA. Trimming stripped 7 bases from V and 4 bases from J, with 13 bases between. The CDR3 spans 14 residues. The CDR3 spells CASTRVRGTGELFF. CDR3 coding DNA: TGTGCCAGCACCCGAGTGCGGGGCACCGGGGAGCTGTTTTTT.

This clonotype has more than one count but fewer than ten. CDR3 residues: CASSFSPHGANVLTF. The CDR3 DNA is TGTGCCAGCAGCTTCTCCCCCCACGGGGCCAACGTCCTGACTTTC. The V gene is TRBV5-6, the J gene TRBJ2-6, with D uncertain. The CDR3 has 15 residues. CDR1 is SGHDT, CDR2 YYEEEE, per germline. V lost 2 bases and J lost 4, with 10 bases in between.

In this sample, this clonotype is medium-sized. The V call is TRBV5-1, the J call TRBJ2-7; D not resolved. Trimming stripped 6 bases from V and 0 bases from J, with 10 bases between. The germline CDR1 and CDR2 sequences are SGHRS and YFSETQ. The CDR3 loop spans 13 amino acids. The CDR3 DNA is TGCGCCAGCAAGGACGTAAACTCCTACGAGCAGTACTTC. Residues: CASKDVNSYEQYF.

A few counts support this clonotype. CDR3 in amino acids: CATSDRTSGRGTDTQYF. CDR3 in DNA: TGTGCCACCAGTGACCGTACTAGCGGGAGGGGCACAGATACGCAGTATTTT. J is TRBJ2-3 and V is TRBV24-1; 13 bases align to TRBD2. The trim removed 4 bases at V and 1 base at J, leaving 4 bases unmatched. Germline-derived CDR1 and CDR2 are KGHDR and SFDVKD. This CDR3 is 17 amino acids long.

V and J are TRBV12-3 or TRBV12-4 and TRBJ2-3; possibly TRBD1 or TRBD2 for D (5 bases each). The CDR3 consists of 14 residues. Trimming left V 2 bases short and J 7 bases short, with 13 bases between. The CDR3 is CASSLPQGVNTQYF. The CDR3 DNA sequence: TGTGCCAGCAGTTTACCCCAGGGAGTAAATACGCAGTATTTT.

Note on this clonotype: A read error may produce the germline difference seen at one junction end. The V and J genes are TRBV9 and TRBJ2-3, with a tentative D call TRBD1 (5 bases). The CDR3 has 17 amino acids. Looked up from germline, CDR1 is SGDLS and CDR2 is YYNGEE. Here the CDR3 reads CASSPFNQGLFTDTQYF. The CDR3 coding sequence is TGTGCTAGCAGCCCGTTCAATCAGGGTCTGTTCACAGATACGCAGTATTTT.

As for this clonotype: This likely stems from a read error, as it lies one base from a far larger clone. This sequence joins TRBV4-1 and TRBJ2-1, with TRBD1 matching over 7 bases. Trimming cost V 0 bases and J 10 bases; bases outside gene matches: 6. Germline-derived CDR1 and CDR2 are MGHRA and YSYEKL. CDR3 length: 14 amino acids. This CDR3 is CASSQDRGKDEQFF. In DNA, the CDR3 is TGCGCCAGCAGCCAAGACAGGGGGAAGGACGAGCAGTTCTTC.

This clonotype was counted many times. The gene calls are TRBV27 and TRBJ2-3; a possible D gene is TRBD1 (6 bases). Germline CDR1 is MNHEY and CDR2 is SMNVEV (reference sequence). The CDR3 covers 14 residues. The V end was cut by 5 bases, the J end by 2 bases, with 11 bases between. Written as DNA, the CDR3 is TGTGCCAGCAGTCCCCGGACAGACACAGATACGCAGTATTTT. It encodes CASSPRTDTDTQYF.

Relative to its sample, this clonotype is medium-sized. The chain links TRBV7-2 to TRBJ2-5, with 11 bases matching TRBD1. J was trimmed by 7 bases and V by 5 bases; bases with no gene match: 15. The CDR3 extends over 17 amino acids. CDR1 and CDR2 from the germline V gene are SGHTA and FQGNSA. CDR3 region: CASSTPGDRGTSRTQYF. CDR3 bases: TGTGCCAGCAGCACACCTGGGGACAGGGGGACCTCACGGACCCAGTACTTC. Filled out from reference TRBV7-2 and TRBJ2-5, the complete variable domain reads GAGVSQSPSNKVTEKGKDVELRCDPISGHTALYWYRQSLGQGLEFLIYFQGNSAPDKSGLPSDRFSAERTGGSVSTLTIQRTQQEDSAVYLCASSTPGDRGTSRTQYFGPGTRLLVL.

Notes on this clonotype: Relative to the germline gene, one junction end is altered; a read error may explain this. V gene TRBV4-3 combines with J gene TRBJ1-5; unclear D gene. This CDR3 has 15 residues. CDR1 is LGHNA and CDR2 is YSLEER in the germline V gene. This CDR3 is CASSQAVWSNRPQHF. CDR3 DNA: TGCGCCAGCAGCCAAGCAGTTTGGAGCAATCGGCCCCAGCATTTT.

The chain carries TRBV28 and TRBJ2-1, with no clear D. Germline lookup yields CDR1 MDHEN and CDR2 SYDVKM. Trimming shortened V by 8 bases and J by 3 bases, and 14 bases separated the two germline ends. This CDR3 comprises 14 residues. As DNA, the CDR3 is TGTGCCAGCGCCTCCGGGTCCATCTACAATGAGCAGTTCTTC. This translates into CASASGSIYNEQFF.

This clonotype was seen repeatedly, ten times or more. The chain couples TRBV19 to TRBJ2-5; 10 positions match TRBD2. The germline V gene encodes CDR1 LNHDA and CDR2 SQIVND (reference sequence). The CDR3 has 23 amino acids. V shed 0 bases, J shed 1 base, and the junction held 23 bases outside the gene matches. The CDR3: CASSIDLVGQVSGRASSQETQYF. The CDR3 DNA reads TGTGCCAGTAGTATAGATCTTGTCGGACAGGTCAGCGGGAGGGCCTCATCCCAAGAGACCCAGTACTTC.

This clonotype was detected once. One end of the junction varies from germline; a read error may be responsible. This chain connects TRBV12-3 or TRBV12-4 to TRBJ2-6; 9 bases agree with TRBD1. The CDR3 totals 16 residues. CDR3 protein: CASRLGQGSGANVLTF. The CDR3 bases are TGTGCCAGCAGGTTAGGACAGGGGTCTGGGGCCAACGTCCTGACTTTC.

This clonotype showed up just a few times. The rearrangement uses TRBV13 and TRBJ1-4, with a weak D call TRBD1 (5 bases). CDR1 and CDR2 (germline): PRHDT, FYEKMQ (reference sequence). V was cut by 6 bases and J by 0 bases, with 8 bases left in between. The CDR3 is 14 residues long. The CDR3 protein is CASRRGSTNEKLFF. DNA of the CDR3: TGTGCCAGCAGACGGGGGTCAACTAATGAAAAACTGTTTTTT.

CDR3 sequence (DNA): TGTGCCAGCAGTCCCACAGGGGGCTCAACGAACACTGAAGCTTTCTTT. Translation gives CASSPTGGSTNTEAFF. The chain has TRBV6-2 or TRBV6-3 and TRBJ1-1, with 9 positions matching TRBD1. There are 16 residues in the CDR3. Germline V gives CDR1 MNHEY, CDR2 SVGEGT. V trimming: 5 bases; J trimming: 1 base; junction bases outside the gene matches: 8.

V gene TRBV5-6 combines with J gene TRBJ2-2, with 8 bases lining up with TRBD1. Germline trimming cut 7 bases from V and 5 bases from J; bases unmatched to any gene: 16. CDR3 length equals 17 residues. The germline V gene encodes CDR1 SGHDT and CDR2 YYEEEE. CDR3 in amino acids: CASSPRGQGARTGELFF. The CDR3 DNA is TGTGCCAGCTCCCCCCGGGGCCAGGGGGCTCGGACCGGGGAGCTGTTTTTT.

This clonotype appeared a single time. The chain couples TRBV10-3 to TRBJ1-5, with unresolved D. CDR3 length equals 15 residues. Between the trimmed V and J ends, which lost 4 bases and 2 bases, there was a span of 12 bases. Germline V gives CDR1 ENHRY, CDR2 SYGVKD. The CDR3 bases are TGTGCCATCAGTGTTGGCGGGGATGGCAATCAGCCCCAGCATTTT. This translates into CAISVGGDGNQPQHF.

This clonotype was found many times. V and J are TRBV29-1 and TRBJ2-2, with 14 positions matching TRBD2. The CDR3 totals 17 residues. The V gene end was trimmed by 6 bases and the J gene end by 7 bases; junction bases not matched to a gene: 13. The germline V gene encodes CDR1 SQVTM and CDR2 ANQGSEA. CDR3 region: CSVAGLAGGTLGGELFF. The CDR3 DNA follows: TGCAGCGTCGCCGGACTAGCGGGAGGAACCCTAGGCGGGGAGCTGTTTTTT.

J is TRBJ2-2 and V is TRBV4-1, with a possible D match to TRBD1 (5 bases). The V and J ends lost 3 bases and 6 bases respectively, with 11 bases between them. The CDR3 extends over 14 amino acids. Germline V gene data show CDR1 as MGHRA and CDR2 as YSYEKL. The CDR3 DNA reads as TGCGCCAGCAGCCAGGAAGGACACCCCGGGGAGCTGTTTTTT. It encodes CASSQEGHPGELFF.

Concerning this clonotype itself: With a far larger clone one base away, a read error is the likely cause. The chain links TRBV12-3 or TRBV12-4 to TRBJ2-5, with 8 positions matching TRBD1. With 6 bases clipped from V and 0 bases from J, the junction kept 6 bases outside the gene matches. This CDR3 contains 15 residues. CDR3 sequence: CASSRYRGDQETQYF. The CDR3 coding sequence is TGTGCCAGCAGCCGATACAGGGGGGACCAAGAGACCCAGTACTTC.

A word on this clonotype: Since a far larger clone is one base different, this is likely a read error. V gene TRBV10-3 combines with J gene TRBJ1-6, with 7 bases identical to TRBD1. This CDR3 contains 14 residues. From germline, CDR1 is ENHRY and CDR2 SYGVKD. CDR3 sequence reads: CVSDRDRRNSPLHF. The CDR3 DNA sequence: TGTGTCAGCGACCGGGACAGAAGAAATTCACCCCTCCACTTT.

Concerning this clonotype itself: A far larger clone is off by one base, so a read error is likely. V gene TRBV7-9 combines with J gene TRBJ2-1; D uncertain. V shed 5 bases and J shed 9 bases, with 20 bases lying between them. The CDR3 is made up of 15 amino acids. The germline gives CDR1 SEHNR, CDR2 FQNEAQ (reference sequence). The CDR3: CASSRDTYNSGEQFF. For the CDR3, the DNA is TGTGCCAGCAGCAGAGATACGTATAATTCTGGTGAGCAGTTCTTC.